The source of this T cell receptor beta chain is a study of blood T cell repertoires in COVID-19. Only one count was recorded for this clone. Assay: immunoSEQ multiplex PCR; the TCRdb copy retains only in-frame clones and omits some. The sample records roughly 180,000 clones, roughly 80% being singletons. Sample: PBMCs or T cells enriched from blood (not recorded which). The source of this sequence is a woman between 40 and 55 years old with acute COVID-19.

The CDR3 loop is CASSMTSGRAWNEQFF. The CDR3 region has the DNA TGTGCCAGCAGCATGACTAGCGGGAGGGCTTGGAATGAGCAGTTCTTC. The J gene is TRBJ2-1, the V gene TRBV5-6, with TRBD2 matching over 14 bases. With V trimmed by 4 bases and J by 7 bases, 7 bases remained unmatched. Germline V lookup: CDR1 SGHDT, CDR2 YYEEEE. This CDR3 has 16 residues.